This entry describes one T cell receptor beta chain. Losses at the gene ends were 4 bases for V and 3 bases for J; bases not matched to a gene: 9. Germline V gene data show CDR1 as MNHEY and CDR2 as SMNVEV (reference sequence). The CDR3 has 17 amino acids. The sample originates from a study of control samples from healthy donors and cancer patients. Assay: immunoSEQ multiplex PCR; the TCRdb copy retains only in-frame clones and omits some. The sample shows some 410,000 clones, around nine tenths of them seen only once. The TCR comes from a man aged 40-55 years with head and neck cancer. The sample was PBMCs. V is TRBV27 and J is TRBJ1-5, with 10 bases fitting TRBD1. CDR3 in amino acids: CASSSPRQGANNQPQHF. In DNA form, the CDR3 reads TGTGCCAGCAGTTCCCCCCGACAGGGGGCGAACAATCAGCCCCAGCATTTT.